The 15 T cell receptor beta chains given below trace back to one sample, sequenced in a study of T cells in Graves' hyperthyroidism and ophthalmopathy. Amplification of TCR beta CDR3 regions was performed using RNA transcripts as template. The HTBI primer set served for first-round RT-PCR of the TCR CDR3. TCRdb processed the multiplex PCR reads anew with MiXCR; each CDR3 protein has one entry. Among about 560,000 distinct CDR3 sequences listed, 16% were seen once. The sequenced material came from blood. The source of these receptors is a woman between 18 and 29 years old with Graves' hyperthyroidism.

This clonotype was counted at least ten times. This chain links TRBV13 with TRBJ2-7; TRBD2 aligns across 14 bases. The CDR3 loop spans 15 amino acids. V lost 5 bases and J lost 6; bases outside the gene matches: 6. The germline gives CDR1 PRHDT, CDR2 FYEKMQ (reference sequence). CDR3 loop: CASSPGLAGVFEQYF. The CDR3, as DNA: TGTGCCAGCAGCCCGGGACTAGCGGGAGTTTTCGAGCAGTACTTC.

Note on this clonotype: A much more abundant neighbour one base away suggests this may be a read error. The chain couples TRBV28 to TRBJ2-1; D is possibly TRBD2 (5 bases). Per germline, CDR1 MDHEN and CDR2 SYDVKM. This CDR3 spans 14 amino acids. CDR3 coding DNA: TGTGCCAGCAGTTTACGGGTTAGCGTGGGTGAGCAGCTCTTC. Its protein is CASSLRVSVGEQLF. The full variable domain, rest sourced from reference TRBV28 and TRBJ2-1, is DVKVTQSSRYLVKRTGEKVFLECVQDMDHENMFWYRQDPGLGLRLIYFSYDVKMKEKGDIPEGYSVSREKKERFSLILESASTNQTSMYLCASSLRVSVGEQLFGPGTRLTVL.

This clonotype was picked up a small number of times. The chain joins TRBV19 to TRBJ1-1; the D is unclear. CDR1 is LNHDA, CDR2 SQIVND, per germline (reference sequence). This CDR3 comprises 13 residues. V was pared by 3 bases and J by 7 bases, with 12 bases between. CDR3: CASSIQHLNEAFF. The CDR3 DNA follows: TGTGCCAGTAGTATCCAGCACCTCAATGAAGCTTTCTTT.

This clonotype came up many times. The CDR3 DNA reads as TGTGCCAGCAGTTCAGCACGCCTAGGGACAGGGCTTGGCGAGCAGTACTTC. Protein: CASSSARLGTGLGEQYF. This chain links TRBV6-1 with TRBJ2-7; 9 positions agree with TRBD1. Germline CDR1 is MNHNS and CDR2 is SASEGT. The CDR3 contains 17 residues. Losses at the gene ends were 5 bases for V and 6 bases for J; bases not matched to a gene: 17.

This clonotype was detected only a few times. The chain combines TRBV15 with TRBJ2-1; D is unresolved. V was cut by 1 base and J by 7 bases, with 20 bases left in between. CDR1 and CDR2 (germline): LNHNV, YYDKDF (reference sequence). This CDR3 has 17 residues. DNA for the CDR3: TGTGCCACCAGCAGAGTCGCCCAGGCCCTATACCTAAATGAGCAGTTCTTC. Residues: CATSRVAQALYLNEQFF. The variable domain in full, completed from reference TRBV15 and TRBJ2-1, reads DAMVIQNPRYQVTQFGKPVTLSCSQTLNHNVMYWYQQKSSQAPKLLFHYYDKDFNNEADTPDNFQSRRPNTSFCFLDIRSPGLGDTAMYLCATSRVAQALYLNEQFFGPGTRLTVL.

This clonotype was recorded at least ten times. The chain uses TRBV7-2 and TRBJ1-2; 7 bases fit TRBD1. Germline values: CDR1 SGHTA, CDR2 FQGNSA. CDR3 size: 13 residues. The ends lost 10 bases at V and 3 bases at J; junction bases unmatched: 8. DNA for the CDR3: TGTGCCACTCAGGGGGAGTACGACTATGGCTACACCTTC. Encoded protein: CATQGEYDYGYTF.

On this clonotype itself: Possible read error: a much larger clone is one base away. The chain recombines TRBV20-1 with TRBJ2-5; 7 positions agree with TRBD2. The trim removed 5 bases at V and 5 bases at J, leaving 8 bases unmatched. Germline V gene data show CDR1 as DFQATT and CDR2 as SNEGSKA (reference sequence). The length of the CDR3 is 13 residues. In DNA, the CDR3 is TGCAGTGCTGGAAGGGAGGGCAAGGAGACCCAGTACTTC. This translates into CSAGREGKETQYF.

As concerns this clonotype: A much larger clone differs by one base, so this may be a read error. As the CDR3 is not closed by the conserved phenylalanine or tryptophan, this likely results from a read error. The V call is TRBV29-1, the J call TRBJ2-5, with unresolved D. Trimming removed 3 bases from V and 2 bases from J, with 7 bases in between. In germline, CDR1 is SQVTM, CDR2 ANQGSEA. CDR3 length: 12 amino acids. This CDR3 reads CSVDGIQETQYL. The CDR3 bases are TGCAGCGTTGACGGAATACAAGAGACCCAGTACCTC.

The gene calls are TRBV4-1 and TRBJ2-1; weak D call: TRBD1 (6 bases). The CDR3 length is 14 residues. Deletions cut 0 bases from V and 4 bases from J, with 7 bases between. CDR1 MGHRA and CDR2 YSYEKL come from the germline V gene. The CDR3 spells CASSQDGQYNEQFF. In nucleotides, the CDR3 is TGCGCCAGCAGCCAAGACGGACAGTACAATGAGCAGTTCTTC.

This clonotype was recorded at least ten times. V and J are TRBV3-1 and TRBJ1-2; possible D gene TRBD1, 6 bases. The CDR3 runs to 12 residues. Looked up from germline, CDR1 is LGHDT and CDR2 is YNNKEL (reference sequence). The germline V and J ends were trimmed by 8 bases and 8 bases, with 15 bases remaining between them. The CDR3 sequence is CASPVAGDGYTF. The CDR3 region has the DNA TGTGCCAGCCCTGTGGCAGGGGACGGCTACACCTTC. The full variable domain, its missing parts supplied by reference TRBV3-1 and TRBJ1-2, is DTAVSQTPKYLVTQMGNDKSIKCEQNLGHDTMYWYKQDSKKFLKIMFSYNNKELIINETVPNRFSPKSPDKAHLNLHINSLELGDSAVYFCASPVAGDGYTFGSGTRLTVV.

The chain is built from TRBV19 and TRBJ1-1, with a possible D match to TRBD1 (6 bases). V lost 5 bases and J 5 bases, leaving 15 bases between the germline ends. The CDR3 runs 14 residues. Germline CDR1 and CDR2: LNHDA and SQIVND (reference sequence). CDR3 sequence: CASSAVDRRTEAFF. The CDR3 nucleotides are TGTGCCAGTAGTGCGGTAGACAGGCGGACTGAAGCTTTCTTT.

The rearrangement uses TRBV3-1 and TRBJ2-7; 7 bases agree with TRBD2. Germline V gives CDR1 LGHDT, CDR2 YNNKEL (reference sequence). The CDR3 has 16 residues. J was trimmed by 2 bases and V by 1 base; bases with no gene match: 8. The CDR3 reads CASSQVIARGTYEQYF. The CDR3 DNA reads TGTGCCAGCAGCCAAGTTATCGCGCGGGGGACCTACGAGCAGTACTTC.

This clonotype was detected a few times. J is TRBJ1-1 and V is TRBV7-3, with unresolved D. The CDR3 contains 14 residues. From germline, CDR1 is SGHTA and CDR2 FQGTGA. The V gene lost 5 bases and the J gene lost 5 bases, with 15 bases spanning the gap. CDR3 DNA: TGTGCCAGCAGCCGCGAGGGTAGTAGGACTGAAGCTTTCTTT. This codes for CASSREGSRTEAFF.

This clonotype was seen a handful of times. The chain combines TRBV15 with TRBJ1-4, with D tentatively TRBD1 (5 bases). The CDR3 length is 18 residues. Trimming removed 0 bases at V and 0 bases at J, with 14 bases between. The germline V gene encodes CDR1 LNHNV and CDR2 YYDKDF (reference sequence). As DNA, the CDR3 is TGTGCCACCAGCAGAGATGGGGACTCCATGGCAACTAATGAAAAACTGTTTTTT. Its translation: CATSRDGDSMATNEKLFF.

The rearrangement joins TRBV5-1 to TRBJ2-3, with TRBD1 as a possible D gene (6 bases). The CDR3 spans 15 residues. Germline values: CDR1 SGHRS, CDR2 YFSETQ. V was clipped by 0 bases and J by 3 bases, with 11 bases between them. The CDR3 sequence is CASSLGWQGTDTQYF. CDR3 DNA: TGCGCCAGCAGCTTGGGTTGGCAGGGGACAGATACGCAGTATTTT.